A selection of T cell receptor beta chains follows, all from one sample in a study of shared clonotypes between healthy human individuals. Measured with immunoSEQ multiplex PCR; TCRdb has only the in-frame clones, and not every one. The table lists under 550,000 clones, about 96% of them singletons. What was sequenced was naive CD4+ T cells sorted from blood. The receptors come from a young woman in good health. Each CDR3 is given with its conserved first and last residue. D genes are given only for firm matches. Only part of the rows carry a size: once, few, many, or a class if the clone is expanded.

NA | TRBJ1-2 | NA | TRBV28 | TGTGCCAGCAGTTTCGACCAGGTCGCTACTGGCTACACCTTC | CASSFDQVATGYTF
NA | TRBJ2-1 | NA | TRBV27 | TGTGCCACCGCGCGGGCCTCTCGGGCGGGCGAGCAGTTCTTC | CATARASRAGEQFF
NA | TRBJ2-5 | NA | TRBV2 | TGTGCCAGCCGAGGCCGGTTGGGTTATGAGACCCAGTACTTC | CASRGRLGYETQYF
NA | TRBJ2-3 | NA | TRBV4-1 | TGCGCCAGCAGCCAAGATGTGACTTTATTCCGCACAGATACGCAGTATTTT | CASSQDVTLFRTDTQYF
NA | TRBJ2-7 | once | TRBV30 | TGTGCCTGGAGCGCCAGTGTGTGGAGTGATGGCTACGAGCAGTACTTC | CAWSASVWSDGYEQYF
TRBD2 | TRBJ2-1 | NA | TRBV5-6 | TGTGCCAGCAACCGAGAGACTAGCGCCTTTGTGCAGTTCTTC | CASNRETSAFVQFF
NA | TRBJ1-4 | NA | TRBV7-9 | TGTGCCAGCAGCTTACGTTCAACTAATGAAAAACTGTTTTTT | CASSLRSTNEKLFF
NA | TRBJ1-1 | NA | TRBV4-2 | TGTGCCAGCAGCCAAGTACAAGTGTTTGGGAACACTGAAGCTTTCTTT | CASSQVQVFGNTEAFF
NA | TRBJ1-1 | NA | TRBV19 | TGTGCCAGTAGTATAACCCACACTGAAGCTTTCTTT | CASSITHTEAFF
TRBD2 | TRBJ2-1 | NA | TRBV6-1 | TGTGCCAGCAGTTTAACTAGCGGGGAGCAGTTCTTC | CASSLTSGEQFF
TRBD1 | TRBJ1-2 | NA | TRBV19 | TGTGCCAGTAGTATTGGGACAGACCGAATAATTAACTATGGCTACACCTTC | CASSIGTDRIINYGYTF
NA | TRBJ1-1 | NA | TRBV7-2 | TGTGCCAGCACCCCCGTTCGGTGGGGTAAGAACACTGAAGCTTTCTTT | CASTPVRWGKNTEAFF
TRBD2 | TRBJ2-1 | NA | TRBV2 | TGTGCCAGCAGTCCCTCTAGCGGACCCTACAATGAGCAGTTCTTC | CASSPSSGPYNEQFF
NA | TRBJ2-1 | NA | TRBV28 | TGTGCCAGCAGTTTGAGGGGGGGCGACCTCGACAATGAGCAGTTCTTC | CASSLRGGDLDNEQFF
NA | TRBJ2-3 | NA | TRBV5-1 | TGCGCCAGCAGCTCCTGGACCACAGATACGCAGTATTTT | CASSSWTTDTQYF
NA | TRBJ1-1 | NA | TRBV10-2 | TGCGCCAGCAGTGTGGGTCAGGGAATCCTCATGAACACTGAAGCTTTCTTT | CASSVGQGILMNTEAFF
TRBD1 | TRBJ2-3 | NA | TRBV23-1 | TGCGCCAGCAGTCAAGGGGGACAGGAGAGCACAGATACGCAGTATTTT | CASSQGGQESTDTQYF
NA | TRBJ1-5 | NA | TRBV5-1 | TGCGCCAGCAGCTTGAGAGGGAATAGCAATCAGCCCCAGCATTTT | CASSLRGNSNQPQHF
NA | TRBJ2-4 | NA | TRBV10-2 | TGCGCCAGCACGGCGGGCAATGGGAACATTCAGTACTTC | CASTAGNGNIQYF
NA | TRBJ2-7 | NA | TRBV2 | TGTGCCAGCAGTGAGAAGCCGGGACCCTATACCTACGAGCAGTACTTC | CASSEKPGPYTYEQYF
NA | TRBJ2-7 | NA | TRBV5-1 | TGCGCCAGCAGCTTGGAATACGGACGCCAGGGCGGGGAGCAGTACTTC | CASSLEYGRQGGEQYF
NA | TRBJ2-5 | NA | TRBV18 | TGTGCCAGCTCACCGGGACCTGGAGAGACCCAGTACTTC | CASSPGPGETQYF
NA | TRBJ2-1 | NA | TRBV28 | TGTGCCAGCAGTTTACCCGGCGTAGGATACTACAATGAGCAGTTCTTC | CASSLPGVGYYNEQFF
TRBD2 | TRBJ2-7 | NA | TRBV18 | TGTGCCAGCTCACCACAGACTACCGGGACTAGCGTAGACGAGCAGTACTTC | CASSPQTTGTSVDEQYF
TRBD1 | TRBJ2-7 | NA | TRBV7-8 | TGTGCCAGCAGGTTCAGGGGGCGCCTCGAGCAGTACTTC | CASRFRGRLEQYF
TRBD2 | TRBJ2-2 | NA | TRBV28 | TGTGCCAGCAGCAGACTAGCGGGGGTCACCGGGGAGCTGTTTTTT | CASSRLAGVTGELFF
NA | TRBJ1-5 | few | TRBV9 | TGTGCCAGCAGCTCAACCAATCAGCCCCAGCATTTT | CASSSTNQPQHF
TRBD1 | TRBJ2-7 | once | TRBV6-1 | TGTGCCAGCAGAGACCCGGGACAGGGCCCCTACGAGCAGTACTTC | CASRDPGQGPYEQYF
NA | TRBJ2-7 | NA | TRBV21-1 | TGTGCCAGCAGCAACCGAAAGAGCGGGAGAGTGTACGAGCAGTACTTC | CASSNRKSGRVYEQYF
NA | TRBJ2-7 | NA | TRBV2 | TGTGCCAGCAGAGCCGCCTACGAGCAGTACTTC | CASRAAYEQYF
NA | TRBJ2-2 | NA | TRBV30 | TGTGCCTGGAGTTCTCTGCCTAGATCCCACACCGGGGAGCTGTTTTTT | CAWSSLPRSHTGELFF
TRBD2 | TRBJ2-1 | NA | TRBV7-8 | TGTGCCAGCAGCCAAACACGACTAGCGGCGAACAATGAGCAGTTCTTC | CASSQTRLAANNEQFF
TRBD2 | TRBJ2-7 | NA | TRBV9 | TGTGCCAGCAGCCCCCAGACTAGCGGAGCCTACGAGCAGTACTTC | CASSPQTSGAYEQYF
TRBD1 | TRBJ1-3 | NA | TRBV5-1 | TGCGCCAGTGGACAGGGCGATTCTGGAAACACCATATATTTT | CASGQGDSGNTIYF
NA | TRBJ1-6 | NA | TRBV4-1 | TGCGCCAGCAGCCAAGATCGGCGTTCACCCCTCCACTTT | CASSQDRRSPLHF
NA | TRBJ2-1 | once | TRBV5-1 | TGCGCCAGCAGCTTGGTCGTCCAAACCTCCTACAATGAGCAGTTCTTC | CASSLVVQTSYNEQFF
TRBD1 | TRBJ1-1 | NA | TRBV7-2 | TGTGCCAGCAGCGAACAGAGGACAGGGGCACCTGAAGCTTTCTTT | CASSEQRTGAPEAFF
NA | TRBJ1-5 | once | TRBV28 | TGTGCCAGCAGTTTAAGGGTTGGCAATCAGCCCCAGCATTTT | CASSLRVGNQPQHF
TRBD1 | TRBJ1-5 | NA | TRBV28 | TGTGCCAGCGGAGGACAGGGGAAGGCTGCTCAGCCCCAGCATTTT | CASGGQGKAAQPQHF
TRBD1 | TRBJ2-2 | NA | TRBV11-2 | TGTGCCAGCAGCTTAGTATTTGGGACAGAGAACACCGGGGAGCTGTTTTTT | CASSLVFGTENTGELFF
NA | TRBJ2-7 | NA | TRBV20-1 | TGCAGTGCCGGGAATTACGAGCAGTACTTC | CSAGNYEQYF
NA | TRBJ1-5 | NA | TRBV6-6 | TGTGCCAGCAGTTCTACGCGAGGACAGAGCAATCAGCCCCAGCATTTT | CASSSTRGQSNQPQHF
TRBD2 | TRBJ2-2 | NA | TRBV5-1 | TGCGCCAGCACCCCGGGACTAGCGGGACGCGTTGGGGAGCTGTTTTTT | CASTPGLAGRVGELFF